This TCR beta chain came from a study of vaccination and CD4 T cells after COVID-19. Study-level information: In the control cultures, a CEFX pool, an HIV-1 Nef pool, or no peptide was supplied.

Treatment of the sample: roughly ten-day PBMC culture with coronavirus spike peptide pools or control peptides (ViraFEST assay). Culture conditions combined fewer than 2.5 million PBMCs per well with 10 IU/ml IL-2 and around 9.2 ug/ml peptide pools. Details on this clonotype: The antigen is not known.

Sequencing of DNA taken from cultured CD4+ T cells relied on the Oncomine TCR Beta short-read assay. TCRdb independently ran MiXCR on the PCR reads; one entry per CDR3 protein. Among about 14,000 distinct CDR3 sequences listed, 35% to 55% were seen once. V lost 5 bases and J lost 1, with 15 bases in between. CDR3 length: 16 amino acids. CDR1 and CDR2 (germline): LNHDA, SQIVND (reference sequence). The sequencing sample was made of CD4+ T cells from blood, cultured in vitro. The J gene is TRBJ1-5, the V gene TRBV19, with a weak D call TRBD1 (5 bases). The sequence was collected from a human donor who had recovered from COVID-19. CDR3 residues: CASSVLEGRSNQPQHF. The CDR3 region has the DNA TGTGCCAGTAGTGTATTGGAGGGGAGAAGCAATCAGCCCCAGCATTTT.